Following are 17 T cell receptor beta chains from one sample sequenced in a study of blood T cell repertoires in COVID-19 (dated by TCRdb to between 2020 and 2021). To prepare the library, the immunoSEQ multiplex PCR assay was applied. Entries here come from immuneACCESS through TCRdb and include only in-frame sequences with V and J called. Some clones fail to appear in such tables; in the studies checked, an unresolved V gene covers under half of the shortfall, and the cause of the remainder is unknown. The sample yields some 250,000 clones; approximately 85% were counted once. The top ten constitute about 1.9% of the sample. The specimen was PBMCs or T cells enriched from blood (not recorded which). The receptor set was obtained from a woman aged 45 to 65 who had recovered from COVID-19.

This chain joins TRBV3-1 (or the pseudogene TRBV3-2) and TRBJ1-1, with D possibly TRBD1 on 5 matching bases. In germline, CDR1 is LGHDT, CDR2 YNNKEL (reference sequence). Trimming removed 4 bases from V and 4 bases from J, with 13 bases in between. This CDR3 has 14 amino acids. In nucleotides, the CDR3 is TGTGCCAGCAGCCCGGGGAGGGGAGGCACTGAAGCTTTCTTT. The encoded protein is CASSPGRGGTEAFF.

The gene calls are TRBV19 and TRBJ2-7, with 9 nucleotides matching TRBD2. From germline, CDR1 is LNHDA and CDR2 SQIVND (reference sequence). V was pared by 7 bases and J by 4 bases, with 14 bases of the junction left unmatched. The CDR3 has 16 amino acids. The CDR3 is CASNPSGLANVYEQYF. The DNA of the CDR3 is TGTGCCAGTAATCCTTCAGGACTAGCGAACGTTTACGAGCAGTACTTC.

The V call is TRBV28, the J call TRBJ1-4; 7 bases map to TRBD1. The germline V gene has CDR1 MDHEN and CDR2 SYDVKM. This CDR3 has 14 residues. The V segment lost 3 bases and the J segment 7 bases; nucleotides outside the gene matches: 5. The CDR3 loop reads CASSFINRGEKLFF. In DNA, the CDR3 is TGTGCCAGCAGTTTTATAAACAGGGGTGAAAAACTGTTTTTT.

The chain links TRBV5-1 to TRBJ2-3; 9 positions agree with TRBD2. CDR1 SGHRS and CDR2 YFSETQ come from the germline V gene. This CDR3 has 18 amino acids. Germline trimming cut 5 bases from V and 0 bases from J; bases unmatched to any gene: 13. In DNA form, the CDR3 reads TGCGCCAGCAGGCGGGGGGGAGCGGGAGACCCAAGCACAGATACGCAGTATTTT. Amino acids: CASRRGGAGDPSTDTQYF.

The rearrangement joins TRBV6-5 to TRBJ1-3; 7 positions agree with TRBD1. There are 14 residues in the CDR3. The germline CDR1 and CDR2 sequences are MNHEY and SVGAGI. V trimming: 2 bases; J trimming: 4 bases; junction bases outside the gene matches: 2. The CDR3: CASSYTGVGNTIYF. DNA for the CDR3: TGTGCCAGCAGTTACACAGGGGTAGGAAACACCATATATTTT.

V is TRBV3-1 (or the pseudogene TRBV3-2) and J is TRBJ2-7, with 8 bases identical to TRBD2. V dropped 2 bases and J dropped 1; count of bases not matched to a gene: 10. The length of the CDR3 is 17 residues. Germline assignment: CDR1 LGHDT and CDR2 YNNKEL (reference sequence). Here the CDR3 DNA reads TGTGCCAGCAGCCAACACGGGGCAAGCGGGAGTTCCTACGAGCAGTACTTC. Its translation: CASSQHGASGSSYEQYF.

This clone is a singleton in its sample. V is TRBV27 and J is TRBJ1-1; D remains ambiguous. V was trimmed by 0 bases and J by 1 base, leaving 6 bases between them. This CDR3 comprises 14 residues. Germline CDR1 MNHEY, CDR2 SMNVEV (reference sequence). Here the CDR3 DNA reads TGTGCCAGCAGTTTATCAGAGGGGAACACTGAAGCTTTCTTT. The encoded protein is CASSLSEGNTEAFF.

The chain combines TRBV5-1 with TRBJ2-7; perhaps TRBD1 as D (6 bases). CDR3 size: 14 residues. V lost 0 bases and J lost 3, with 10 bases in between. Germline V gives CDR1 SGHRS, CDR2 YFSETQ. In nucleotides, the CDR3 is TGCGCCAGCAGCTTGGAAGGCAGGGGCTACGAGCAGTACTTC. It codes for CASSLEGRGYEQYF.

CDR3 in DNA: TGTGCCAGCATCTTTACAGGGCCTAACTATGGCTACACCTTC. This gives the protein CASIFTGPNYGYTF. The chain is built from TRBV28 and TRBJ1-2; maybe TRBD1 (6 bases). In germline, CDR1 is MDHEN, CDR2 SYDVKM. The CDR3 has 14 amino acids. Trimming pared 7 bases from V and 0 bases from J, leaving 12 bases between.

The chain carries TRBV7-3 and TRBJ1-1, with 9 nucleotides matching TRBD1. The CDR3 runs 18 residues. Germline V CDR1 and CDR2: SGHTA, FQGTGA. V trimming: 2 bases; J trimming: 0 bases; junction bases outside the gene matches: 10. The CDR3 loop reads CASSLGVLQGAMNTEAFF. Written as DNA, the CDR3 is TGTGCCAGCAGCTTAGGAGTCTTACAGGGGGCCATGAACACTGAAGCTTTCTTT.

CDR3 coding DNA: TGTGCCTGGTGGACAGGGGGCCGAAACACCATATATTTT. It encodes CAWWTGGRNTIYF. The chain uses TRBV30 and TRBJ1-3; 11 nucleotides agree with TRBD1. The CDR3 covers 13 residues. CDR1 GTSNPN and CDR2 SVGIG come from the germline V gene (reference sequence). J was trimmed by 5 bases and V by 5 bases; bases with no gene match: 2.

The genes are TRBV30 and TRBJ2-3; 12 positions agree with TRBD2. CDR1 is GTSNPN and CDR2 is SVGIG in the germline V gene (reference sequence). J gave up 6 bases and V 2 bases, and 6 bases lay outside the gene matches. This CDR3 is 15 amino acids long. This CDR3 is CAWSSSGRAPDTQYF. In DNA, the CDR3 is TGTGCCTGGAGTTCTAGCGGGAGGGCCCCGGATACGCAGTATTTT.

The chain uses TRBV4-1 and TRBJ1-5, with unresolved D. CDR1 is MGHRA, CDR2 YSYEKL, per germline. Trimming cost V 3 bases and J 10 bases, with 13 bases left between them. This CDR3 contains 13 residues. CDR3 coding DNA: TGCGCCAGCAGCCATCAACAGCAGGAACCCCAGCATTTT. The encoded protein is CASSHQQQEPQHF.

The CDR3 nucleotides read TGTGCCAGCACCAGGGTCACCGGGGAGCTGTTTTTT. Translation gives CASTRVTGELFF. The chain links TRBV3-1 (or the pseudogene TRBV3-2) to TRBJ2-2; TRBD1 might be the D (5 bases). CDR1 is LGHDT, CDR2 YNNKEL, per germline (reference sequence). The CDR3 contains 12 residues. V lost 7 bases, J lost 4 bases, and 7 bases lay in between.

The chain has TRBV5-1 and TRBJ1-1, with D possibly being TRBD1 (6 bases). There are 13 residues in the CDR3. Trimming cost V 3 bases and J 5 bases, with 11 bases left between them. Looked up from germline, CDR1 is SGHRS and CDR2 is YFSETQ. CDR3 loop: CASSSDRRTEAFF. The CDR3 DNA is TGCGCCAGCAGCTCCGACAGGAGGACTGAAGCTTTCTTT.

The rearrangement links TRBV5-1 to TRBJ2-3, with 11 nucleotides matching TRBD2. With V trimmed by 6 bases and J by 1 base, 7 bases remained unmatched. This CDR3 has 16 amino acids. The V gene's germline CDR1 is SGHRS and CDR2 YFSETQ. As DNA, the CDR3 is TGCGCCAGCACCCCTTATAGCGGGAGGGGCACAGATACGCAGTATTTT. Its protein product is CASTPYSGRGTDTQYF.

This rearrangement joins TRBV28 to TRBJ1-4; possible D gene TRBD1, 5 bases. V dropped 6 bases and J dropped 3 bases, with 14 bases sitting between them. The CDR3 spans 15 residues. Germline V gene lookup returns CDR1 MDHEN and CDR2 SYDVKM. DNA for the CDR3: TGTGCCAGCAGGCCCCCGTGGGGGGCTAATGAAAAACTGTTTTTT. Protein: CASRPPWGANEKLFF.